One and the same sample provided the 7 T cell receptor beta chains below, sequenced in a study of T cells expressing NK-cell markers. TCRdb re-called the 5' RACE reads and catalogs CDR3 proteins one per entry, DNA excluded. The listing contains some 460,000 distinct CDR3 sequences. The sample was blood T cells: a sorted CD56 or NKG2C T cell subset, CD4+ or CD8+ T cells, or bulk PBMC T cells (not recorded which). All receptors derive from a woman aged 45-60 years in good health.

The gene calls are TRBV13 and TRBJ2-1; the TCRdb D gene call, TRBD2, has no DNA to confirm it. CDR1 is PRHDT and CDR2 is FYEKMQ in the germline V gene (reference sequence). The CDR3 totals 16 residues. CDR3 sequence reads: CASCGPQLAGVNEQFF. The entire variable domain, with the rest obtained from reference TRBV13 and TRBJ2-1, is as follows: AAGVIQSPRHLIKEKRETATLKCYPIPRHDTVYWYQQGPGQDPQFLISFYEKMQSDKGSIPDRFSAQQFSDYHSELNMSSLELGDSALYFCASCGPQLAGVNEQFFGPGTRLTVL.

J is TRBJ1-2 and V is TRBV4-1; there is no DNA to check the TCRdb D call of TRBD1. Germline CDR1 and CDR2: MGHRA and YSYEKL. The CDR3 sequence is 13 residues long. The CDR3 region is CASSQEGEEGYTF.

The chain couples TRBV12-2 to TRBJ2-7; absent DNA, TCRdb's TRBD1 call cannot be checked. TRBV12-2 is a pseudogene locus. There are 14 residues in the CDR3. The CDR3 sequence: CASRPLPASYEQYF.

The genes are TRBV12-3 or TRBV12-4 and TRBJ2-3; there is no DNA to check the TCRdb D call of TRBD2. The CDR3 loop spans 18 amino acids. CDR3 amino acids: CASSLSPGLAGVADTQYF.

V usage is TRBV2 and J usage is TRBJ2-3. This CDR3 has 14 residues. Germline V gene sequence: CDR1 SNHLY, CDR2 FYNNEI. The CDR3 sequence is CASSRRLASDTQYF.

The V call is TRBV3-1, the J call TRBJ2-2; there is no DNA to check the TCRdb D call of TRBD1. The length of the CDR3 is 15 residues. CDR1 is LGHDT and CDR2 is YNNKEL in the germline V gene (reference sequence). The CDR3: CASGSPGGSTGELFF.

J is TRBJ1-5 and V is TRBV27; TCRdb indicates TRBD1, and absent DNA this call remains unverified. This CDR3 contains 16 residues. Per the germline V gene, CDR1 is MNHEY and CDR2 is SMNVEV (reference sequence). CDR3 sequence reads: CASSSHAGTGDQPQHF.